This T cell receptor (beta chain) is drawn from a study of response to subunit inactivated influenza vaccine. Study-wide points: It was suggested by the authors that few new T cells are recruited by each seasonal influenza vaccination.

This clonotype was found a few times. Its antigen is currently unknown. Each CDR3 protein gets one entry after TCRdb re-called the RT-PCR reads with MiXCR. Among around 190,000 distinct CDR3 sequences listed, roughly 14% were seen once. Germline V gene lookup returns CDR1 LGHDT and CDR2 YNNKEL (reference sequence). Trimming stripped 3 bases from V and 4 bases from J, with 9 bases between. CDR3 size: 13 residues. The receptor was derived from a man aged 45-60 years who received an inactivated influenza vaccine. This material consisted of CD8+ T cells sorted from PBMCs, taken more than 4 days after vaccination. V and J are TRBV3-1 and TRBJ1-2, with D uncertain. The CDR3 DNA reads TGTGCCAGCAGCCACGAGAGCCTCTATGGCTACACCTTC. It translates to CASSHESLYGYTF.